One TCR beta chain is described in this entry. No antigen is known for it. The study, taken as a whole, reports: Tumor-infiltrating Treg TCR alpha and beta sequences overlapped most with tumor naive CD4+ T cells, then blood naive.

Germline V gene data show CDR1 as DFQATT and CDR2 as SNEGSKA (reference sequence). V lost 2 bases and J 7 bases, leaving 17 bases between the germline ends. There are 14 residues in the CDR3. From the 5' RACE reads, TCRdb called clonotypes with MiXCR, one entry per CDR3 protein. The table has approximately 53,000 distinct CDR3 sequences, 25% to 30% seen once. The TCR sequence derives from a female donor with breast cancer. Sequencing was performed on tumor-infiltrating memory CD4+ T cells sorted from the breast tumor. Subset reported: memory CD4+ T cells, CD4+CD45RO+CD25-. This chain joins TRBV20-1 and TRBJ1-1, with D perhaps TRBD1 (5 bases). The CDR3 sequence: CSARRQGFIHEAFF. The CDR3 DNA reads as TGCAGTGCTAGACGCCAGGGATTTATTCATGAAGCTTTCTTT.